This record concerns one T cell receptor beta chain sequence. The target antigen is unknown. These data originate in a study of T cell responses to AZD1222 COVID-19 vaccine. Findings of the study overall: Most donors were white British, females outnumbered males, and clonal diversity was possibly underestimated.

Sequenced by immunoSEQ multiplex PCR; TCRdb stores in-frame clones only, minus some. The data show about 210,000 clones, with around 92% seen just once and 1% to 1.5% held by the top ten. V lost 4 bases, J lost 1 base, and 9 bases stayed unmatched. The CDR3 is made up of 17 amino acids. Germline CDR1 is LGHNA and CDR2 is YNFKEQ. The sample here was peripheral blood, taken on day 0 of AZD1222 vaccination. This sequence originates from an adult in good health. This chain joins TRBV4-2 and TRBJ2-3; 9 nucleotides line up with TRBD1. The CDR3 DNA reads TGTGCCAGCAGCCGGAAGACAGGGGGGCCGGGCACAGATACGCAGTATTTT. It specifies CASSRKTGGPGTDTQYF.